The 13 T cell receptor beta chains reported below all come from one sample, sequenced in a study of cytomegalovirus exposure and HLA in healthy donors. Method: immunoSEQ multiplex PCR; TCRdb's copy keeps in-frame clones and lacks some. The sample holds under 140,000 clones, around 90% seen once. The sample was PBMCs. The receptor source for this set is a woman in her late teens or twenties in good health and CMV-seronegative.

The chain carries TRBV28 and TRBJ1-5, with TRBD1 as a possible D gene (5 bases). The V gene lost 2 bases and the J gene lost 5 bases, with 13 bases spanning the gap. Germline loops: CDR1 MDHEN, CDR2 SYDVKM. The CDR3 length is 15 residues. CDR3 residues: CASSLGGAGDQPQHF. For the CDR3, the DNA is TGTGCCAGCAGTTTAGGAGGGGCGGGCGATCAGCCCCAGCATTTT.

The genes are TRBV2 and TRBJ2-2; D is possibly TRBD2 (6 bases). CDR3 length equals 13 residues. Per the germline V gene, CDR1 is SNHLY and CDR2 is FYNNEI. The germline V and J ends were trimmed by 8 bases and 0 bases, with 7 bases remaining between them. The CDR3: CASGTPNTGELFF. CDR3 in DNA: TGTGCCAGCGGGACTCCGAACACCGGGGAGCTGTTTTTT.

The gene calls are TRBV15 and TRBJ1-1; D remains unclear. The V end was cut by 8 bases, the J end by 0 bases, with 13 bases between. Germline CDR1 LNHNV, CDR2 YYDKDF (reference sequence). CDR3 length equals 14 residues. CDR3 nucleotide sequence: TGTGCCACCCGACACACACCCATGAACACTGAAGCTTTCTTT. It codes for CATRHTPMNTEAFF. Together with reference TRBV15 and TRBJ1-1, the CDR3 gives the full variable domain: DAMVIQNPRYQVTQFGKPVTLSCSQTLNHNVMYWYQQKSSQAPKLLFHYYDKDFNNEADTPDNFQSRRPNTSFCFLDIRSPGLGDTAMYLCATRHTPMNTEAFFGQGTRLTVV.

This clone was seen once. The chain has TRBV7-3 and TRBJ2-5; D uncertain. The CDR3 covers 13 residues. V lost 0 bases and J 2 bases, leaving 4 bases between the germline ends. Per the germline V gene, CDR1 is SGHTA and CDR2 is FQGTGA. The CDR3 DNA reads TGTGCCAGCAGCTTAACACAGCAAGAGACCCAGTACTTC. Encoded protein: CASSLTQQETQYF.

The chain couples TRBV30 to TRBJ2-2; 7 bases are shared with TRBD1. The germline CDR1 and CDR2 sequences are GTSNPN and SVGIG (reference sequence). This CDR3 has 14 amino acids. J was trimmed by 1 base and V by 6 bases; bases with no gene match: 5. The CDR3 sequence is CACPGTENTGELFF. As DNA, the CDR3 is TGTGCCTGTCCCGGGACAGAGAACACCGGGGAGCTGTTTTTT.

The chain employs TRBV23-1 and TRBJ1-2; D remains ambiguous. TRBV23-1 is reported as an ORF; its role is uncertain. The CDR3 contains 12 residues. V gave up 4 bases and J gave up 8 bases, with 11 bases separating them. In DNA form, the CDR3 reads TGCGCCAGCAGTCGCCTAGAGGGAGGCTACACCTTC. Translating gives CASSRLEGGYTF.

V gene TRBV5-1 combines with J gene TRBJ2-3; D might be TRBD2 (6 bases). The germline gives CDR1 SGHRS, CDR2 YFSETQ. Trimming shortened V by 4 bases and J by 0 bases, and 15 bases separated the two germline ends. CDR3 length equals 16 residues. CDR3 nucleotides: TGCGCCAGCAGCCGGTCGGCTAGCGCTAGCACAGATACGCAGTATTTT. It codes for CASSRSASASTDTQYF.

About this clone: An end of the junction does not agree with germline; a read error may underlie this. V usage is TRBV7-7 and J usage is TRBJ2-5, with D maybe TRBD2 (7 bases). The CDR3 is 14 amino acids. CDR1 and CDR2 (germline): SSHAT, FNYEAQ (reference sequence). The DNA for the CDR3 is TGTGCTAGCAGCTCAACCGGGGGGCCAGAGACCCAGTACTTC. It translates to CASSSTGGPETQYF. Drawing the rest from reference TRBV7-7 and TRBJ2-5, the complete variable domain is GAGVSQSPRYKVTKRGQDVTLRCDPISSHATLYWYQQALGQGPEFLTYFNYEAQPDKSGLPSDRFSAERPEGSISTLTIQRTEQRDSAMYRCASSSTGGPETQYFGPGTRLLVL.

V gene TRBV4-1 combines with J gene TRBJ2-7, with 8 bases that match TRBD2. Germline loops: CDR1 MGHRA, CDR2 YSYEKL. The CDR3 covers 13 residues. V lost 5 bases to trimming and J lost 5 bases; unmatched junction nucleotides: 5. The CDR3 coding sequence is TGCGCCAGCAGCTTCATTAGCGGGAACGAGCAGTACTTC. This codes for CASSFISGNEQYF.

The chain uses TRBV18 and TRBJ2-7, with 8 bases aligning to TRBD1. Germline CDR1 reads KGHSH; CDR2 reads LQKENI. Trimming took 3 bases from V and 5 from J; bases not matched to a gene: 6. This CDR3 has 14 residues. For the CDR3, the DNA is TGTGCCAGCTCACCCCAACGACAGGGGAACGAGCAGTACTTC. Encoded protein: CASSPQRQGNEQYF.

V and J are TRBV5-1 and TRBJ2-1, with TRBD2 matching 9 bases. The ends lost 0 bases at V and 6 bases at J; junction bases unmatched: 7. CDR3 length: 16 amino acids. Germline V gene lookup returns CDR1 SGHRS and CDR2 YFSETQ. This chain's CDR3 is CASSLEGGRAANEQFF. The CDR3 bases are TGCGCCAGCAGCTTGGAGGGCGGGAGGGCCGCCAATGAGCAGTTCTTC.

The gene calls are TRBV10-3 and TRBJ2-5; TRBD1 matches 7 bases. Per the germline V gene, CDR1 is ENHRY and CDR2 is SYGVKD. V shed 2 bases, J shed 5 bases, and the junction held 5 bases outside the gene matches. The CDR3 spans 14 residues. The CDR3 nucleotides read TGTGCCATCAGTGAGCCCGGGACAGTGGAGACCCAGTACTTC. It is translated as CAISEPGTVETQYF.

The V and J genes are TRBV14 and TRBJ1-2; D unclear. Per the germline V gene, CDR1 is SGHDN and CDR2 is FVKESK. The CDR3 length is 12 residues. V gave up 2 bases and J gave up 6 bases, with 7 bases separating them. CDR3 DNA: TGTGCCAGCAGCCAAACAGATCATGGCTACACCTTC. The encoded protein is CASSQTDHGYTF.